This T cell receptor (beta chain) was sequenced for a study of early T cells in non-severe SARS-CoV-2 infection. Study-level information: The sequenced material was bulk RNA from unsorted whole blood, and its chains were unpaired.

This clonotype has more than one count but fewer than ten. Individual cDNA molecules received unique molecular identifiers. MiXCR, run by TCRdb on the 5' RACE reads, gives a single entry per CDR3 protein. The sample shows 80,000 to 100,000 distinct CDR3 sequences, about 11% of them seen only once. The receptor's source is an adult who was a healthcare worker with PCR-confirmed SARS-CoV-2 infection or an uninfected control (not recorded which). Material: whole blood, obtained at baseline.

The CDR3 DNA reads TGTGCCAGCAGCCTCCCGGACAGGATCTTCTCTGGGGCCAACGTCCTGACTTTC. Amino acids: CASSLPDRIFSGANVLTF. The chain joins TRBV11-2 to TRBJ2-6; 7 nucleotides agree with TRBD1. The CDR3 covers 18 residues. Losses at the gene ends were 5 bases for V and 0 bases for J; bases not matched to a gene: 10. Germline V gene sequence: CDR1 SGHAT, CDR2 FQNNGV.